The T cell receptor (beta chain) under discussion was sequenced for a study of Graves' ophthalmopathy and Graves' hyperthyroidism. Concerning this clonotype: Its antigen is not known.

As the template, RNA transcripts were used to amplify TCR beta CDR3 regions. First-round RT-PCR relied on HTBI primers, and a second-round multiplex PCR came next. TCRdb reprocessed the multiplex PCR reads via MiXCR and lists one record per CDR3 protein. Found here are 650,000 to 900,000 distinct CDR3 sequences, around 40% of them singletons; the top ten hold approximately 43%. Study-level results: Sensitivity reached around 67% and specificity 72.22% when the model predicted ophthalmopathy progression.

The CDR3 sequence is 13 residues long. V shed 7 bases, J shed 5 bases, and the junction held 6 bases outside the gene matches. Looked up from germline, CDR1 is SEHNR and CDR2 is FQNEAQ (reference sequence). This receptor was taken from an adult man with Graves' ophthalmopathy. The V gene is TRBV7-9, the J gene TRBJ2-5; 8 positions match TRBD1. Sequencing was done on a sample of peripheral blood. CDR3 protein: CASTRQGWETQYF. As DNA, the CDR3 is TGTGCCAGCACCCGACAGGGGTGGGAGACCCAGTACTTC. Based on the CDR3 plus reference TRBV7-9 and TRBJ2-5, the full variable domain is DTGVSQNPRHKITKRGQNVTFRCDPISEHNRLYWYRQTLGQGPEFLTYFQNEAQLEKSRLLSDRFSAERPKGSFSTLEIQRTEQGDSAMYLCASTRQGWETQYFGPGTRLLVL.